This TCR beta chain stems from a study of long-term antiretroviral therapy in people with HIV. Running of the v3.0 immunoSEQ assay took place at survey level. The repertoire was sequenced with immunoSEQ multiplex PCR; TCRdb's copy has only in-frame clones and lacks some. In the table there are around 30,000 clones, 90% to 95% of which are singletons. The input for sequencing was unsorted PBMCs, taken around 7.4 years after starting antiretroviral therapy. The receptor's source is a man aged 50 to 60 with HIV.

The CDR3 region is CASSYSIGDYGYTF. CDR3 sequence (DNA): TGTGCCAGCAGTTACTCGATAGGGGACTATGGCTACACCTTC. This chain connects TRBV6-5 to TRBJ1-2; perhaps TRBD1 as D (5 bases). CDR1 is MNHEY and CDR2 is SVGAGI in the germline V gene. The CDR3 sequence is 14 residues long. Trimming left V 0 bases short and J 3 bases short, with 8 bases between.